The present T cell receptor beta chain was sequenced within a study of blood T cell repertoires in COVID-19. This CDR3 has 12 residues. Germline CDR1 MNHEY, CDR2 SVGAGI. Data came from immunoSEQ multiplex PCR; TCRdb stores just in-frame clones and leaves some out. The sample has 150,000 to 200,000 clones; about 84% are singletons. Enrollees, about 18 to 95 years old, lived in 25 or so US areas. Cohort allocation depended upon clinical history that participants reported. What the recovered Cohort 3 donors had was two negative PCRs, clearance, or symptom resolution. Material for sequencing was PBMCs or T cells enriched from blood (not recorded which). The receptor's source is a man in his forties or fifties who had recovered from COVID-19. The chain couples TRBV6-5 to TRBJ1-2, with a weak D call TRBD1 (6 bases). The chain's CDR3 is CALTGTTYGYTF. Here the CDR3 DNA reads TGTGCTTTAACCGGGACAACCTATGGCTACACCTTC.